The rows below give T cell receptor beta chains drawn from one sample of a study of blood T cell repertoires in COVID-19. The assay was immunoSEQ multiplex PCR, and TCRdb's table has in-frame clones only and misses some. The sample has about 160,000 clones, 80% to 95% seen once. The sequencing sample was made of peripheral blood. These receptors were collected from a woman in her 50s with acute or convalescent COVID-19. The CDR3 runs from the conserved cysteine through the conserved F or W.

v_call: TRBV25-1; j_call: TRBJ1-2; cdr3_aa: CASSAPGAGGYTF
v_call: TRBV14; j_call: TRBJ1-1; cdr3_aa: CASRREVPGAEAFF
v_call: TRBV19; j_call: TRBJ2-3; cdr3_aa: CASSGRGRPGIKTDTQYF
v_call: TRBV2; j_call: TRBJ1-5; cdr3_aa: CASSDGTPNSNQPQHF
v_call: TRBV2; j_call: TRBJ1-1; cdr3_aa: CASSERTGEAEAFF
v_call: TRBV11-2; j_call: TRBJ1-4; cdr3_aa: CASSLGRVGEKLFF
v_call: TRBV5-1; j_call: TRBJ1-1; cdr3_aa: CASSYRGRVKNTEAFF
v_call: TRBV10-3; j_call: TRBJ2-2; cdr3_aa: CAIEAHTGELFF
v_call: TRBV7-2; j_call: TRBJ2-7; cdr3_aa: CASSLGPEYLYF
v_call: TRBV7-2; j_call: TRBJ2-5; cdr3_aa: CASSLGGGALFRETQYF
v_call: TRBV11-2; j_call: TRBJ2-7; cdr3_aa: CASSLDAGFYEQYF
v_call: TRBV11-3; j_call: TRBJ2-5; cdr3_aa: CASSLGQGGYQETQYF
v_call: TRBV3-1/TRBV3-2; j_call: TRBJ1-2; cdr3_aa: CASSRGGYGYTF
v_call: TRBV15; j_call: TRBJ1-4; cdr3_aa: CATTGVNEKLFF
v_call: TRBV29-1; j_call: TRBJ1-2; cdr3_aa: CSSLGGDGYTF
v_call: TRBV11-2; j_call: TRBJ1-2; cdr3_aa: CASSYGTGSGYTF
v_call: TRBV6-5; j_call: TRBJ1-1; cdr3_aa: CASRPGLSTEAFF
v_call: TRBV7-2; j_call: TRBJ1-4; cdr3_aa: CASRMTVATNEKLFF
v_call: TRBV7-6; j_call: TRBJ2-7; cdr3_aa: CASSSQGAGLGEQYF
v_call: TRBV7-9; j_call: TRBJ2-1; cdr3_aa: CASSQGVAAYNEQFF
v_call: TRBV19; j_call: TRBJ1-4; cdr3_aa: CASSIGTTNEKLFF
v_call: TRBV7-2; j_call: TRBJ1-1; cdr3_aa: CASSLGGFDTEAFF
v_call: TRBV4-1; j_call: TRBJ1-3; cdr3_aa: CASSQPWRGNTIYF
v_call: TRBV14; j_call: TRBJ2-2; cdr3_aa: CASSHHSNTGELFF
v_call: TRBV3-1/TRBV3-2; j_call: TRBJ1-5; cdr3_aa: CASSHGQGFSNQPQHF
v_call: TRBV13; j_call: TRBJ2-3; cdr3_aa: CASSLRLLRLGVKAGGTDTQYF
v_call: TRBV28; j_call: TRBJ1-1; cdr3_aa: CASSLDRYSGNTEAFF
v_call: TRBV10-2; j_call: TRBJ2-2; cdr3_aa: CASSVQGNTGELFF
v_call: TRBV28; j_call: TRBJ1-1; cdr3_aa: CASSSGQPGEAFF
v_call: TRBV11-2; j_call: TRBJ1-1; cdr3_aa: CATDGGGVNTEAFF
v_call: TRBV25-1; j_call: TRBJ1-4; cdr3_aa: CASSASFATNEKLFF
v_call: TRBV11-2; j_call: TRBJ1-2; cdr3_aa: CASSPLQGRQYYGYTF
v_call: TRBV7-9; j_call: TRBJ2-2; cdr3_aa: CASSSGGMSSPGELFF
v_call: TRBV12-5; j_call: TRBJ2-5; cdr3_aa: CASGLSPGPVQETQYF
v_call: TRBV7-9; j_call: TRBJ1-2; cdr3_aa: CASSLPTGGYGYTF
v_call: TRBV6-6; j_call: TRBJ1-2; cdr3_aa: CASSAMWAGGADGYTF
v_call: TRBV5-5; j_call: TRBJ1-5; cdr3_aa: CASSLQSSNQPQHF
v_call: TRBV3-1/TRBV3-2; j_call: TRBJ2-7; cdr3_aa: CASSLGQGAGEQYF
v_call: TRBV12-3/TRBV12-4; j_call: TRBJ1-2; cdr3_aa: CASSPRPGDSYTF
v_call: TRBV27; j_call: TRBJ2-7; cdr3_aa: CASGTYRGQQYF
v_call: TRBV30; j_call: TRBJ1-2; cdr3_aa: CAWSVSHNYGYTF
v_call: TRBV28; j_call: TRBJ2-2; cdr3_aa: CASSSGGGELFF
v_call: TRBV2; j_call: TRBJ2-3; cdr3_aa: CASSSGTRTDTQYF
v_call: TRBV2; j_call: TRBJ1-6; cdr3_aa: CASSDRTGRNSPLHF
v_call: TRBV5-4; j_call: TRBJ2-1; cdr3_aa: CASSPKTSGGAWEQFF
v_call: TRBV7-9; j_call: TRBJ2-1; cdr3_aa: CASSSISSYNEQFF
v_call: TRBV6-4; j_call: TRBJ2-5; cdr3_aa: CASTDFPHWRGRVQKTQYF
v_call: TRBV6-5; j_call: TRBJ2-2; cdr3_aa: CASSYPNGELFF
v_call: TRBV29-1; j_call: TRBJ1-1; cdr3_aa: CSAPSRGGDTEAFF
v_call: TRBV30; j_call: TRBJ2-7; cdr3_aa: CAWNADYEQYF
v_call: TRBV27; j_call: TRBJ2-2; cdr3_aa: CASSPAGFTGELFF
v_call: TRBV19; j_call: TRBJ1-1; cdr3_aa: CASSIVRGNTEAFF
v_call: TRBV5-4; j_call: TRBJ1-4; cdr3_aa: CASSLGRPNEKLFF